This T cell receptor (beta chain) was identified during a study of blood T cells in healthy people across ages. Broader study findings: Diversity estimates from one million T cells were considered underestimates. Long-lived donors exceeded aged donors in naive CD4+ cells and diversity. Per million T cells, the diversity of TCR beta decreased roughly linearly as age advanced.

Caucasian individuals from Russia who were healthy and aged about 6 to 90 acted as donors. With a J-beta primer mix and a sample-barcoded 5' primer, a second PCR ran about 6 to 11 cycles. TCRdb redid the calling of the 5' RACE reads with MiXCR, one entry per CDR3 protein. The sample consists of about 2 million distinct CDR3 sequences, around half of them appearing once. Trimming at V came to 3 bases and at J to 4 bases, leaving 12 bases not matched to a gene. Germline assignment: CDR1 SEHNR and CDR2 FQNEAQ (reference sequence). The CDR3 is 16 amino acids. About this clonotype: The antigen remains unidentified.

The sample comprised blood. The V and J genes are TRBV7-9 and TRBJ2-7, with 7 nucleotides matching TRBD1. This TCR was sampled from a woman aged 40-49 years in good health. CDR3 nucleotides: TGTGCCAGCAGCTTTTCCGACAGGGCGGATGATTACGAGCAGTACTTC. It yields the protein CASSFSDRADDYEQYF. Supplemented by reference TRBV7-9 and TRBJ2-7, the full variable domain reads DTGVSQNPRHKITKRGQNVTFRCDPISEHNRLYWYRQTLGQGPEFLTYFQNEAQLEKSRLLSDRFSAERPKGSFSTLEIQRTEQGDSAMYLCASSFSDRADDYEQYFGPGTRLTVT.